This record concerns one T cell receptor beta chain sequence. Its antigen is unidentified. Naive CD8 cells lacked CD45RO and underwent positive selection for CCR7, leaving out terminally differentiated effector memory CD45RA+ cells. Deep level was the assay's run setting. TCRdb's copy holds only in-frame clones and misses some; the assay was immunoSEQ multiplex PCR. The sample carries fewer than 1 million clones, 90% to 98% recorded once. The data were obtained in a study of shared clonotypes between healthy human individuals. The study's findings and limits: Estimated richness was generally greater in naive than memory subsets.

V lost 2 bases, J lost 0 bases, and 5 bases lay in between. This CDR3 spans 14 amino acids. Germline V CDR1 and CDR2: SGHRS, YFSETQ. Sample: naive CD8+ T cells sorted from blood. The receptor's source is a man aged 30 to 45 in good health. J is TRBJ1-4 and V is TRBV5-1; D is unclear. The CDR3 coding sequence is TGCGCCAGCAGCTTATTAACAACTAATGAAAAACTGTTTTTT. Amino acids: CASSLLTTNEKLFF.